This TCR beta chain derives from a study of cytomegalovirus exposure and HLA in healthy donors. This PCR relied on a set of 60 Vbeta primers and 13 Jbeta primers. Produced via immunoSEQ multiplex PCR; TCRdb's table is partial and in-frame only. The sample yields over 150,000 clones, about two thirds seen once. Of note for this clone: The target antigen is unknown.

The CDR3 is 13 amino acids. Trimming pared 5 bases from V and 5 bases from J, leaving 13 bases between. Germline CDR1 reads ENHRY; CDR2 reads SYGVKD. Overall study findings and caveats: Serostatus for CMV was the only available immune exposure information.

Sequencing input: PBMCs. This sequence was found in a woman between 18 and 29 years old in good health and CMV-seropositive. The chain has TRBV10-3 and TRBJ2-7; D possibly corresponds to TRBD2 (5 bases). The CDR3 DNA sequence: TGTGCCATCAGTTTCGGGATGGCTGACGAGCAGTACTTC. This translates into CAISFGMADEQYF.